This TCR beta chain comes out of a study of monozygotic twins with inflammatory bowel disease. CDR3 length: 17 amino acids. Germline CDR1 SSHAT, CDR2 FNYEAQ (reference sequence). TCRdb re-called the 5' RACE reads and shows each CDR3 protein once, DNA omitted. This sample contains more than 300,000 distinct CDR3 sequences. The genes are TRBV7-7 and TRBJ2-4; the D gene TCRdb calls, TRBD1, cannot be checked with no DNA. Sequencing used blood. The receptor's source is a human donor with ulcerative colitis or Crohn's disease, or a healthy co-twin of an affected twin (not recorded which). CDR3 loop: CASSSPDCELAKNIQYF.